This T cell receptor beta chain was identified in a study of PD-L1 blockade in urothelial cancer. About the research overall: Blood gave a median around 150,000 T cells.

Time point noted: peripheral blood 6 weeks after treatment start. On this clone: Its target is unknown.

General study points: At the 3-week point, tumor-associated blood clones expanded more in durable-benefit patients. Having blood TCR clonality under the median before treatment predicted better survival.

V lost 3 bases, J lost 1 base, and 15 bases lay in between. Germline V gene sequence: CDR1 MDHEN, CDR2 SYDVKM. This CDR3 spans 16 amino acids. Clones were read by immunoSEQ multiplex PCR, and TCRdb kept only the in-frame ones, dropping some. The repertoire holds about 120,000 clones, with about 84% as singletons. The sequence derives from a man aged 50-59 years with urothelial cancer. The specimen was PBMCs, collected around atezolizumab (anti-PD-L1) treatment. This rearrangement joins TRBV28 to TRBJ2-5, with D tentatively TRBD1 (6 bases). The CDR3 protein is CASSFMGVGGQETQYF. As DNA, the CDR3 is TGTGCCAGCAGTTTCATGGGCGTAGGGGGCCAAGAGACCCAGTACTTC. Filled out from reference TRBV28 and TRBJ2-5, the complete variable domain reads DVKVTQSSRYLVKRTGEKVFLECVQDMDHENMFWYRQDPGLGLRLIYFSYDVKMKEKGDIPEGYSVSREKKERFSLILESASTNQTSMYLCASSFMGVGGQETQYFGPGTRLLVL.